This T cell receptor (beta chain) was obtained from a study of shared clonotypes between healthy human individuals. CDR1 and CDR2 from the germline V gene are SGHTA and FQGNSA. V was pared by 5 bases and J by 0 bases, with 12 bases between. This CDR3 is 15 amino acids long. Libraries were prepared by immunoSEQ multiplex PCR; TCRdb keeps only in-frame clonotypes and omits some of them. The table lists about 520,000 clones, approximately 81% of them singletons, with approximately 11% in the top ten. The J gene is TRBJ2-3, the V gene TRBV7-2, with D unresolved. The sequence was collected from a middle-aged woman in good health. Some clones in this sample may be carry-over from other donors' samples. Sequenced material: PBMCs. The CDR3 loop is CASSLAITSTDTQYF. The DNA for the CDR3 is TGTGCCAGCAGCCTGGCGATCACTAGCACAGATACGCAGTATTTT. Full variable domain (rest looked up from reference TRBV7-2 and TRBJ2-3): GAGVSQSPSNKVTEKGKDVELRCDPISGHTALYWYRQSLGQGLEFLIYFQGNSAPDKSGLPSDRFSAERTGGSVSTLTIQRTQQEDSAVYLCASSLAITSTDTQYFGPGTRLTVL.